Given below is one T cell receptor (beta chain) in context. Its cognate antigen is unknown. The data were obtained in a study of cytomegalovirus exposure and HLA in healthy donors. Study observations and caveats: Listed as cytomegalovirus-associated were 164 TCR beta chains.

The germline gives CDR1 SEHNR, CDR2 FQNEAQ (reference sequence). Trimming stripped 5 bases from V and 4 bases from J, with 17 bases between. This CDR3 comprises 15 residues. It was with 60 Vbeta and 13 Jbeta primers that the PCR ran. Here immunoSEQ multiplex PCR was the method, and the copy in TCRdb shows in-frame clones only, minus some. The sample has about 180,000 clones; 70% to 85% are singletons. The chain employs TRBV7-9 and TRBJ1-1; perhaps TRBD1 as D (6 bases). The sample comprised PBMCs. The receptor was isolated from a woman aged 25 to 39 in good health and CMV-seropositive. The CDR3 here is CASSVSGVRGTEAFF. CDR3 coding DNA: TGTGCCAGCAGCGTTTCAGGGGTTCGGGGCACTGAAGCTTTCTTT.